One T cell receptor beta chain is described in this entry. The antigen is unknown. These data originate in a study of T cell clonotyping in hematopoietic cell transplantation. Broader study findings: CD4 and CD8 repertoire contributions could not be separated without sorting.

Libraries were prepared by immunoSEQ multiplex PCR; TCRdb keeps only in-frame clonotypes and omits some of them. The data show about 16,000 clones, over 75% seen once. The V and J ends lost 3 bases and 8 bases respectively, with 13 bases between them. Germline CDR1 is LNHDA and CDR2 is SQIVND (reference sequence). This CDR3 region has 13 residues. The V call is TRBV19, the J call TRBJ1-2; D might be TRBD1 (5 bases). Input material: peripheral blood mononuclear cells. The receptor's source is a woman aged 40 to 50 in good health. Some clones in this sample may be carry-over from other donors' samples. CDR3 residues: CASSIPGSSGYTF. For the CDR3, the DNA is TGTGCCAGTAGTATCCCAGGGTCTAGCGGCTACACCTTC.